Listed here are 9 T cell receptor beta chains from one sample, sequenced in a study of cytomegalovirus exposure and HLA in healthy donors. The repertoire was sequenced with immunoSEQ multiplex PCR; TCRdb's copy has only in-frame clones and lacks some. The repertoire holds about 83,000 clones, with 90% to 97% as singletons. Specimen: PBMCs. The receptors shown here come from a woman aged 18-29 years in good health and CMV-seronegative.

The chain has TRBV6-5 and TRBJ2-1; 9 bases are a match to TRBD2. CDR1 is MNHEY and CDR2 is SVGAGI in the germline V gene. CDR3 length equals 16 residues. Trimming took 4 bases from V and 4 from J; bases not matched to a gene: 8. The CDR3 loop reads CASSSRSGRPYNEQFF. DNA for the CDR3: TGTGCCAGCAGTTCCCGGAGCGGGAGGCCATACAATGAGCAGTTCTTC.

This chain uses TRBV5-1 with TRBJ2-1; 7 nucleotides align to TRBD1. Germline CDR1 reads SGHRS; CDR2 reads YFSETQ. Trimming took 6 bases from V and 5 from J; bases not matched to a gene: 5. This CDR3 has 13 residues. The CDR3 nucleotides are TGCGCCAGCACCAGGGACAGAAACAATGAGCAGTTCTTC. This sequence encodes CASTRDRNNEQFF.

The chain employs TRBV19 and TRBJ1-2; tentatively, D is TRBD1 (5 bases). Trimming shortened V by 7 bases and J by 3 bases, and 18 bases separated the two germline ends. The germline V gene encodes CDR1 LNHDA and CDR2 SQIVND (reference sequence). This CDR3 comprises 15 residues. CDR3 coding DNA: TGTGCCAGTACCCTCACAGGCACCCACCACTATGGCTACACCTTC. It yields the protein CASTLTGTHHYGYTF.

CDR3 in DNA: TGTGCCTCCAGAGGGGGCCCCGCTAACTATGGCTACACCTTC. Translated, it gives CASRGGPANYGYTF. The chain joins TRBV19 to TRBJ1-2, with TRBD1 matching 7 bases. V shed 11 bases and J 0 bases; nucleotides not matched to a gene: 9. Per germline, CDR1 LNHDA and CDR2 SQIVND (reference sequence). The CDR3 length is 14 residues. Complete variable domain (other parts from reference TRBV19 and TRBJ1-2): DGGITQSPKYLFRKEGQNVTLSCEQNLNHDAMYWYRQDPGQGLRLIYYSQIVNDFQKGDIAEGYSVSREKKESFPLTVTSAQKNPTAFYLCASRGGPANYGYTFGSGTRLTVV.

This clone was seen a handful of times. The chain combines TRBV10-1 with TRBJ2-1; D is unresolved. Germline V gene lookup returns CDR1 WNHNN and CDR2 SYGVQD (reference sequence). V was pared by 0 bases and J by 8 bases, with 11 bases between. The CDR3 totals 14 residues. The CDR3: CASSESLASHEQFF. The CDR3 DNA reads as TGCGCCAGCAGTGAGTCGTTAGCAAGCCATGAGCAGTTCTTC.

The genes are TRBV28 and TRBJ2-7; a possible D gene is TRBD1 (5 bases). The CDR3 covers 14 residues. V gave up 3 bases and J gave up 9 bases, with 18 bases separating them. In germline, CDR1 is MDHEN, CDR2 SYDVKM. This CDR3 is CASSLGPLKGVQYF. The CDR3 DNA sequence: TGTGCCAGCAGTTTGGGGCCTCTCAAAGGGGTGCAGTACTTC.

This CDR3 is CASSPGVAGDGGDTQYF. DNA of the CDR3: TGTGCCAGCAGCCCGGGAGTAGCGGGAGACGGAGGGGATACGCAGTATTTT. The rearrangement links TRBV11-3 to TRBJ2-3, with TRBD2 matching over 9 bases. With V trimmed by 5 bases and J by 6 bases, 15 bases remained unmatched. Per the germline V gene, CDR1 is SGHNT and CDR2 is YENEEA. This CDR3 region has 17 residues.

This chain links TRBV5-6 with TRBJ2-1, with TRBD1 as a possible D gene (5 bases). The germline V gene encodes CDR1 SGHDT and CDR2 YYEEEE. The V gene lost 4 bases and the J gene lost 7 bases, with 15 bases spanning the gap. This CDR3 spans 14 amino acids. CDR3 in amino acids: CASSQGEVTNEQFF. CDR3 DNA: TGTGCCAGCAGCCAAGGGGAAGTAACAAATGAGCAGTTCTTC.

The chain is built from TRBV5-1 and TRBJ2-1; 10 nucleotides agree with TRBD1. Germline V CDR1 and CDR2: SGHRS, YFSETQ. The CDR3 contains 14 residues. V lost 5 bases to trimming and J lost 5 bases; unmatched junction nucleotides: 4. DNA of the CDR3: TGCGCCAGCAGACATGGGACAGGGGACAATGAGCAGTTCTTC. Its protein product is CASRHGTGDNEQFF.